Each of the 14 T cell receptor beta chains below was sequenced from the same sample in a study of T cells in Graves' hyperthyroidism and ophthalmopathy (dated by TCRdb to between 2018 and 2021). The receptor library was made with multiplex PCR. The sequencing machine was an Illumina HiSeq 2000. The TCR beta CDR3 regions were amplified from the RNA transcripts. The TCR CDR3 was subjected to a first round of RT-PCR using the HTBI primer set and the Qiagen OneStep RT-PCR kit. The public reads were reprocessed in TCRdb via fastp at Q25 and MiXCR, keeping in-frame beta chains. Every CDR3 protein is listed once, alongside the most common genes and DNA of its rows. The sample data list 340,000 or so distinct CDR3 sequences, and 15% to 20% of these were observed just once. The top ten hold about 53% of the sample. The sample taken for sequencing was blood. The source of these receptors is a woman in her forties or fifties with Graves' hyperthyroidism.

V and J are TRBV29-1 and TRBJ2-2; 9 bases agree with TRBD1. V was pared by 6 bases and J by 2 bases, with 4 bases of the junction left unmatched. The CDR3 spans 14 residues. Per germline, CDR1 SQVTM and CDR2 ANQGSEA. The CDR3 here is CSVPDRGNTGELFF. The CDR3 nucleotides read TGCAGCGTCCCGGACAGGGGAAACACCGGGGAGCTGTTTTTT.

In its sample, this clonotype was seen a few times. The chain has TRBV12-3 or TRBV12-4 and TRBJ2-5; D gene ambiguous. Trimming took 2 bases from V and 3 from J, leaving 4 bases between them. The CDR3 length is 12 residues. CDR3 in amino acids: CASSLREETQYF. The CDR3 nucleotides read TGTGCCAGCAGTTTACGGGAAGAGACCCAGTACTTC.

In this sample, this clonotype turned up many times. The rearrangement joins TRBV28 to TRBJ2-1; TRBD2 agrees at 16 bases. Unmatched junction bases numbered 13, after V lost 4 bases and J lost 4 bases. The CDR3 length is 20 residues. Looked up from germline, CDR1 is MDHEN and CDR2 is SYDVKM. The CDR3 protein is CASSSAEPGLAGGPYNEQFF. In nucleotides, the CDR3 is TGTGCCAGCAGTTCCGCGGAACCGGGACTAGCGGGAGGGCCATACAATGAGCAGTTCTTC. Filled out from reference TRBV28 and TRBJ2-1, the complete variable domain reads DVKVTQSSRYLVKRTGEKVFLECVQDMDHENMFWYRQDPGLGLRLIYFSYDVKMKEKGDIPEGYSVSREKKERFSLILESASTNQTSMYLCASSSAEPGLAGGPYNEQFFGPGTRLTVL.

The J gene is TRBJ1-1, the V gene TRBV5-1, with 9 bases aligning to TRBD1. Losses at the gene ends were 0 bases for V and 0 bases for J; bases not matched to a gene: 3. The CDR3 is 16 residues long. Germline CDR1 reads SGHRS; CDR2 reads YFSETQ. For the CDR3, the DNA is TGCGCCAGCAGCTTGGAACAGGGGGCGTTGAACACTGAAGCTTTCTTT. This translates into CASSLEQGALNTEAFF.

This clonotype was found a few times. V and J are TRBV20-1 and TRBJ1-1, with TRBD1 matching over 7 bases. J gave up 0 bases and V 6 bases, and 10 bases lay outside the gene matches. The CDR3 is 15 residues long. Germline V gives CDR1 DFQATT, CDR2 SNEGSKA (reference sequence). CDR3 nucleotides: TGCAGTGCCCCACGACAGGGCACTCTGAACACTGAAGCTTTCTTT. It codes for CSAPRQGTLNTEAFF.

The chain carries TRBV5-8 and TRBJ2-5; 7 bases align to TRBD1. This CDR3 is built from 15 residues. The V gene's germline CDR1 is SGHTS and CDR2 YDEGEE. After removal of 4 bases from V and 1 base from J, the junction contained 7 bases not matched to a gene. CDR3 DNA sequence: TGTGCCAGCAGCCGGCGAGGGACAGTCCAAGAGACCCAGTACTTC. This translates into CASSRRGTVQETQYF.

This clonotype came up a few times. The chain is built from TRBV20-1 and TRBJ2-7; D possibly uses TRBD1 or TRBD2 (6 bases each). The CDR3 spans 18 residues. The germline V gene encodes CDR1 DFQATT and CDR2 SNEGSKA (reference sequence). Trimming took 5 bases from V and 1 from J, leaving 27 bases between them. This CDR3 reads CSASQTHLGGTLSYEQYF. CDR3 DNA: TGCAGTGCTTCCCAAACTCATCTAGGGGGGACACTGTCCTACGAGCAGTACTTC.

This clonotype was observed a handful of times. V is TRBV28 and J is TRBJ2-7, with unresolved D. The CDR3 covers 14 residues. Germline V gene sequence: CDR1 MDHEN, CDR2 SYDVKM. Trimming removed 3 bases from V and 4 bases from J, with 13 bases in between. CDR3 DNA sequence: TGTGCCAGCAGTTTTAATGAGCAAGCTTACGAGCAGTACTTC. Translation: CASSFNEQAYEQYF.

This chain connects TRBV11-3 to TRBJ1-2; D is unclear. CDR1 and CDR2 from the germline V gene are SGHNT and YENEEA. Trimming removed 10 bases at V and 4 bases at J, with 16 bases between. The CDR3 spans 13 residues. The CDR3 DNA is TGTGCCACCGAATATAGGATGGTCTATGGCTACACCTTC. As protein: CATEYRMVYGYTF.

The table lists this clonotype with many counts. CDR3 residues: CASSPKQGPAYNEQFF. In DNA form, the CDR3 reads TGTGCCAGCAGCCCGAAACAGGGACCCGCCTACAATGAGCAGTTCTTC. V is TRBV5-5 and J is TRBJ2-1; D possibly corresponds to TRBD1 (6 bases). Trimming shortened V by 4 bases and J by 2 bases, and 16 bases separated the two germline ends. The CDR3 loop spans 16 amino acids. The germline V gene encodes CDR1 SGHKS and CDR2 YYEKEE (reference sequence).

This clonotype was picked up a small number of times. In DNA form, the CDR3 reads TGCGCCAGCACCCCCGACGTACTGGATGAGCAGTTCTTC. Translated, it gives CASTPDVLDEQFF. This sequence joins TRBV5-1 and TRBJ2-1; D unclear. Deletions cut 6 bases from V and 8 bases from J, with 15 bases between. This CDR3 is 13 amino acids long. The germline V gene encodes CDR1 SGHRS and CDR2 YFSETQ.

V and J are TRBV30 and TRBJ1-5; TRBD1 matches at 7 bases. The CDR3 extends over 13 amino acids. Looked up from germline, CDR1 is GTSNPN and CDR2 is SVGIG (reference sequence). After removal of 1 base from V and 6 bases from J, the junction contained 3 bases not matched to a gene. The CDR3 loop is CAWSEGAGQPQHF. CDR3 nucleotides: TGTGCCTGGAGTGAGGGGGCCGGTCAGCCCCAGCATTTT.

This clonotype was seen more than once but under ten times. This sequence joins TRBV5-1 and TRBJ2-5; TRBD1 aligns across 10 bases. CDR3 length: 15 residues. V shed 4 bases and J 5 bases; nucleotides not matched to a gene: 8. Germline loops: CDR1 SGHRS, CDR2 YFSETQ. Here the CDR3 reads CASSQTGGGVETQYF. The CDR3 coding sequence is TGCGCCAGCAGCCAGACAGGGGGCGGGGTGGAGACCCAGTACTTC.

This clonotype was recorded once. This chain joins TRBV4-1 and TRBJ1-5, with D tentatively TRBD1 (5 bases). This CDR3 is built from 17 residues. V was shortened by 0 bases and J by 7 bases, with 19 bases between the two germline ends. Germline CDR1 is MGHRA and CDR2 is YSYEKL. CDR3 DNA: TGCGCCAGCAGCCAAGATCAGGGCCCCCAAAGTCGGCAGCCCCAGCATTTT. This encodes CASSQDQGPQSRQPQHF.